Here is one TCR beta chain with its context. This clone was counted once. Its antigen is unknown. The record has no base qualities; no much larger clone is one base away. The cohort comprised fewer than 750 healthy bone marrow donors. Cohort members were all nominally healthy when sampled, although unrecorded immune exposures were likely present. The donor tested CMV seropositive, placing the donor among the 289 seropositive members of the cohort. Each donor provided a peripheral blood sample, and peripheral blood mononuclear cells were used for TCR beta sequencing. Genomic DNA extraction from the blood cell samples was performed with the Qiagen DNeasy Blood Extraction Kit. CDR1 MDHEN and CDR2 SYDVKM are derived from the germline V gene. The CDR3 starts with the cysteine, ends with the phenylalanine, and has 15 residues. The sequence is cut down to CDR3 DNA, 45 bases in frame from base 1. For this chain, trimming is 5 bases at the V end and 2 bases at the J end, and the number of junction bases without a gene match is 9.

This record comes from a study of cytomegalovirus exposure and HLA in healthy donors (TCRdb year 2017). The study in broad terms: An earlier analysis of fewer than 750 of the donors reported approximately 260 Gb of sequence data and 95 million to 120 million unique TCR beta sequences obtained from around 170 million T cells. An early release covering 550 to 650 HLA-typed donors comprised roughly 300 gigabases of sequencing data and tens of millions of unique TCR sequences. The later analysis used no new phenotypic data to find candidate immune exposures, relying instead on TCR beta sequences and their occurrence across donors. Across 398 genotyped donors of the cohort, an average of roughly 200,000 unique TCR beta nucleotide sequences per donor were sequenced, and roughly 18% of those sequences were non-productive. HLA typing covered class I and class II loci at four-digit resolution. In an earlier analysis of 500 to 650 of the donors, high-throughput TCR beta sequencing was used to judge whether each TCR beta V gene segment behaved as functional or pseudogenic. The study used immunosequencing to profile the T cell repertoires of 666 subjects and linked those repertoires to cytomegalovirus serostatus. The aim of the study was to test whether cataloging public T cell receptors could identify signatures of past pathogen exposure. Every repertoire in the discovery cohort had been generated on one and the same sequencing platform. Because of strong linkage in the cohort, five DR-DQ haplotypes were treated as single units for association and clustering. A later analysis re-examined previously published TCR beta repertoires from hundreds of donors and added high-resolution HLA genotyping to investigate patterns of TCR occurrence. To predict cytomegalovirus infection status, the study combined high-throughput TCR immunosequencing, statistical association of individual TCRs with disease status, and machine learning. Typing coverage differed by locus: A, B, C, DRB1 and DQB1 were typed in roughly 629-630 donors, DQA1 in around 500, DPA1 in some 610, and DPB1 in approximately 450. Alongside the repertoire data, information on donor age, sex, ethnicity and CMV serostatus was compiled. In a later genetic analysis, genome-wide SNP genotypes for about 55% of the roughly 670 donors were used, and that subset was treated as a discovery cohort. Of the roughly 410 genotyped donors, approximately 81% were placed in the genetic ancestry cluster associated with self-reported Caucasian donors. A separate validation cohort of roughly 130 different subjects was used in addition to the approximately 700-subject first cohort.

Receptor amplification or capture employed the immunoSEQ multiplex PCR assay. For the multiplex PCR, a mixture combining 60 forward primers for TCR Vbeta segments and 13 reverse primers for TCR Jbeta segments was used. A multiplex PCR assay on genomic DNA amplified the CDR3 region of rearranged TCR beta genes. On the Illumina HiSeq System, the amplified TCR beta libraries were sequenced as 87-base-pair reads. As for the original processing: Across the roughly 670 repertoires, a later analysis counted about 81 million unique TCR beta chains, 9 million to 14 million of which were shared by at least two donors. Raw reads were error-corrected and collapsed into unique sequences by a nearest-neighbor algorithm in which closely related sequences were merged to remove PCR and sequencing errors. V, D and J gene segments were assigned by aligning CDR3 sequences to IMGT reference sequences. Each retained sequence needed at least a six-nucleotide match to both a V gene segment and a J gene segment. A rearrangement counted as productive if the CDR3 had no stop codons and remained in frame with V and J, and every other rearrangement counted as non-productive. Following IMGT convention, CDR3 was defined as the stretch from the second conserved V-encoded cysteine up to the conserved J-encoded phenylalanine. The earlier analysis of a few hundred of the donors excluded sequences that lacked an unambiguous match to a single V gene segment. An earlier analysis of several hundred of the donors classified V segments as functional when productive rearrangements were above 56.7% and as segregating when the standard deviation between donors was above 5%. A statistical classification framework was built for diagnosing cytomegalovirus status from the catalog of TCR beta chain sequences. V and J gene assignment, in a later analysis, came from comparing TCR nucleotide sequences with IMGT/GENE-DB human TR gene sequences. The TCRdist pipeline was used in a later analysis to assign CDR3 sequences and most-parsimonious VDJ recombination scenarios. In a later analysis, each TCR beta chain was defined by its CDR3 amino acid sequence together with its V-gene family, and reads without a unique V-gene family were excluded. A later analysis removed several hundred highly shared, low-generation-probability nucleotide sequences to deal with suspected cross-contamination and a sequencing artifact. In a later analysis, a clonal expansion index was calculated for each public chain from normalized within-repertoire ranks of inferred template counts. In a later analysis, generation probabilities were computed with a VDJ recombination model fitted to out-of-frame rearrangements, and the resulting probabilities were checked against IGoR. A later analysis scored TCR-TCR, TCR-HLA and TCR-CMV co-occurrence with hypergeometric tests, applying a repertoire-size bias correction to TCR pairs. A later analysis estimated false discovery rates by permuting HLA or CMV assignments 20 times. In a later analysis, co-occurring TCRs were grouped using DBSCAN, with TCRdist sequence similarity added in when clustering inside HLA-allele-positive subsets. Co-occurrence clustering excluded repertoires with fewer than 30,000 or more than 120,000 public chains, plus five with anomalous nucleotide sharing. Sourced from immuneACCESS, this table was stored by TCRdb with only in-frame sequences that have V and J called. A share of the clones is absent; for the studies checked, an unresolved V gene accounts for under half, and the remainder has no known explanation. Clone size and V and J calls were adopted from that table, with D and trimming inferred from the DNA. For this sample the table gives over 100,000 clones, of which over 75% were detected only once. Roughly 4.2% of the sample goes to the ten largest clones.

Study-wide conclusions, independent of this receptor: Broadly in line with IMGT annotations, most TCR beta V segments showed up in productive rearrangements about 87% or about 30% of the time in an earlier analysis of 450 to 600 of the donors. Roughly uniform sequencing depth across donors was assumed in presence/absence analyses, although this assumption may not hold. Cytomegalovirus status was reported to be diagnosed by the classifier with high specificity and sensitivity in both the original and validation cohorts. This cohort had only TCR beta chains sequenced, and the lack of alpha or paired-chain data limited which features could be detected. In a later analysis, HLA-associated TCR beta chains showed more clonal expansion and lower generation probabilities than non-associated chains that were equally common. Assigning TCR associations to individual alleles was difficult when HLA alleles, especially DR and DQ, strongly co-occurred. Because HLA typing was missing for some donors at each locus, association tests included only the typed subset. In vitro tests confirmed that three of the cytomegalovirus-associated TCR beta chains recognize cytomegalovirus antigens. Linkage disequilibrium might explain the correlated functional status among segregating V segments, but an unknown experimental factor could not be ruled out. Across donors, most TCR sequences were observed very rarely, whereas some public TCRs were present in many individuals. A later analysis associated about 17,000 TCR beta sequences with specific HLA alleles at a false discovery rate of 0.05. Some IMGT-functional V segments, including TRBV6-2 and TRBV6-3, could not be distinguished by the 87-base-pair reads and were therefore excluded. In the study, about 150 TCR beta chains were listed as associated with cytomegalovirus. Around 16 rarely observed V segments, including chromosome 9 orphons, were excluded from the earlier analysis of approximately 600 of the donors because counts were too low. The authors suggested that the approach could potentially be generalized to other disease states and immunological phenotypes. A cluster of highly shared sequence variants was judged likely to represent a technical artifact of the sequencing pipeline. A later analysis found that TCR association rates varied across HLA loci, with DRB1 alleles showing the most associated TCRs and HLA-C alleles the fewest. Most CMV-associated TCR beta chains appeared to be HLA-restricted in a later analysis, and the HLA associations seemed to be driven largely by CMV exposure. For the cohort, immune exposure information was limited to CMV serostatus. A further reported finding was that TCR beta sequences accurately predicted the HLA-A and HLA-B alleles for most subjects in the first cohort. In a later genetic analysis, fewer N-insertions in productive TCRs were reported among donors in an Asian-associated ancestry cluster than the roughly 700-donor mean. An association between a missense DCLRE1C variant and V-gene and J-gene trimming of TCR beta chains was found in a later genetic analysis and replicated in an independent cohort. A later analysis reported that several top co-occurrence clusters appeared linked to parvovirus B19, influenza, CMV and Epstein-Barr virus.

The chain joins TRBV28 to TRBJ2-7; the central 7 bases match TRBD2. The material sequenced was PBMCs. The origin of this receptor is a male donor in good health and CMV-seropositive. CDR3 reads: CASSLTGDYPYEQYF. DNA sequence: TGTGCCAGCAGTCTTACGGGGGACTACCCCTACGAGCAGTACTTC.